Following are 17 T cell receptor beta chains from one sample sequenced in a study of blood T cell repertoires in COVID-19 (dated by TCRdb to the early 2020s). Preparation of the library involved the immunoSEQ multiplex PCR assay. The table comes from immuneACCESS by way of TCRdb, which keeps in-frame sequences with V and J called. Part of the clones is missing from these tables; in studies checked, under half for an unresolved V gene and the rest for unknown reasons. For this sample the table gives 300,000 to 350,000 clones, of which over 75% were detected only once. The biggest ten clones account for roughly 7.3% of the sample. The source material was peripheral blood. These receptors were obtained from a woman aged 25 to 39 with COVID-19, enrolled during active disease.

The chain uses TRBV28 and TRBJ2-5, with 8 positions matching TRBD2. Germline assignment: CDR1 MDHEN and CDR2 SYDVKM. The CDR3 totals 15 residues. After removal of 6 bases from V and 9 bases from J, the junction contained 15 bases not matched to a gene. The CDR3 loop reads CASSRNLGTGGAQYF. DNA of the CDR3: TGTGCCAGCAGCCGAAACCTCGGGACCGGGGGGGCCCAGTACTTC. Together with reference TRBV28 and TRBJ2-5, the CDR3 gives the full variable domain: DVKVTQSSRYLVKRTGEKVFLECVQDMDHENMFWYRQDPGLGLRLIYFSYDVKMKEKGDIPEGYSVSREKKERFSLILESASTNQTSMYLCASSRNLGTGGAQYFGPGTRLLVL.

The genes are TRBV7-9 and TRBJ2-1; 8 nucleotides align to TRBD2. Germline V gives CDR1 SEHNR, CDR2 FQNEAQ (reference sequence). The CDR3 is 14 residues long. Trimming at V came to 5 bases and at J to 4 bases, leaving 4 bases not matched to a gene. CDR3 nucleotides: TGTGCCAGCAGCCGCGAGCGGGAGTACAATGAGCAGTTCTTC. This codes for CASSREREYNEQFF.

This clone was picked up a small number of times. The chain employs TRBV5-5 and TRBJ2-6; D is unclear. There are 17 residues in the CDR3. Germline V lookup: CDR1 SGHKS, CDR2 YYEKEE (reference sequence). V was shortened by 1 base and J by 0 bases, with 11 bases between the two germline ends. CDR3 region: CASSLLAIPSGANVLTF. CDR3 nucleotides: TGTGCCAGCAGCTTGCTGGCCATTCCCTCTGGGGCCAACGTCCTGACTTTC.

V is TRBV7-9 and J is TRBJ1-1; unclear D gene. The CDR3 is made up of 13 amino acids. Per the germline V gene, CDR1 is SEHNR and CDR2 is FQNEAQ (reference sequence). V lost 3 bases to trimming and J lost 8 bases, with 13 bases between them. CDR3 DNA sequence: TGTGCCAGCAGCTTGTTAGCTTGGGAGGAAGCTTTCTTT. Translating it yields CASSLLAWEEAFF.

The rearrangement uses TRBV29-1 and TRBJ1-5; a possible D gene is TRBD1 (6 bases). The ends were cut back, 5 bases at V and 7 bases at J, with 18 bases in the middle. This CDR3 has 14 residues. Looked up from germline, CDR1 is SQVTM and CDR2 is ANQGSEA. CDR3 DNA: TGCAGCGTTCGAGAAGGGGGAACGGACCAGCCCCAGCATTTT. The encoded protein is CSVREGGTDQPQHF.

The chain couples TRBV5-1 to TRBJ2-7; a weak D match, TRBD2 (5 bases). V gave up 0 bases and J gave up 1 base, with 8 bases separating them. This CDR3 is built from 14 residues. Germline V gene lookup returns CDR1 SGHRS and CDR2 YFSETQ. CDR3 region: CASSLGSGSYEQYF. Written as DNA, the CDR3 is TGCGCCAGCAGCTTGGGGTCGGGGTCCTACGAGCAGTACTTC.

As DNA, the CDR3 is TGTGCCAGCAGTGAAGCCACTAACTACAATGAGCAGTTCTTC. Translated, it gives CASSEATNYNEQFF. The gene calls are TRBV2 and TRBJ2-1; D not certain. Trimming took off 0 bases at V and 3 bases at J, with 6 bases between the two ends. The CDR3 runs to 14 residues. Per germline, CDR1 SNHLY and CDR2 FYNNEI.

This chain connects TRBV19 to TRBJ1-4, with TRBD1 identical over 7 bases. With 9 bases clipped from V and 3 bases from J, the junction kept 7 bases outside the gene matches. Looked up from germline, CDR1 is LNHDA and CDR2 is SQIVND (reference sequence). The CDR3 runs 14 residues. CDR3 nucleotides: TGTGCCAGCCGCCTGACAGGGTCTAATGAAAAACTGTTTTTT. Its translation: CASRLTGSNEKLFF.

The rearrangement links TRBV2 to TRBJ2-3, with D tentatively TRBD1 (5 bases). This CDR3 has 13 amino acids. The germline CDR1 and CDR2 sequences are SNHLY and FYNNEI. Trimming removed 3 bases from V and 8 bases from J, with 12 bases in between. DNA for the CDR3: TGTGCCAGCAGTGACCAGGGCGGCGGTACGCAGTATTTT. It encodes CASSDQGGGTQYF. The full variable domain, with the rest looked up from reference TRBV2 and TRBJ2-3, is EPEVTQTPSHQVTQMGQEVILRCVPISNHLYFYWYRQILGQKVEFLVSFYNNEISEKSEIFDDQFSVERPDGSNFTLKIRSTKLEDSAMYFCASSDQGGGTQYFGPGTRLTVL.

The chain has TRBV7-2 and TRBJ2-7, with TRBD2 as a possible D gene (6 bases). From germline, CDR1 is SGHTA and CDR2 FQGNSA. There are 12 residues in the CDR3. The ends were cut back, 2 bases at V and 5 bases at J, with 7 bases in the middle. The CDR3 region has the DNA TGTGCCAGCAGCTTACGGGGGAACGAGCAGTACTTC. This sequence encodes CASSLRGNEQYF.

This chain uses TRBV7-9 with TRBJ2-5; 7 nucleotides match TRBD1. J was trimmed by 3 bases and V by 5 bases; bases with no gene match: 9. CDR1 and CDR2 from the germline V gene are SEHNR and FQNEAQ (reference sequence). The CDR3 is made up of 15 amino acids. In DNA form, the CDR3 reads TGTGCCAGCAGCCACCTAACAGGGGCGAAAGAGACCCAGTACTTC. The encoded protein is CASSHLTGAKETQYF.

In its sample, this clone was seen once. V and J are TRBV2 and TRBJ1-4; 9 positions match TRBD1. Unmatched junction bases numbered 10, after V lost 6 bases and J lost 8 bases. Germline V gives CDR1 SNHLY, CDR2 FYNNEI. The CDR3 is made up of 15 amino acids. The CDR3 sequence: CASSTGTGRVEKLFF. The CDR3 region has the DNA TGTGCCAGCAGCACCGGGACAGGGAGAGTGGAAAAACTGTTTTTT.

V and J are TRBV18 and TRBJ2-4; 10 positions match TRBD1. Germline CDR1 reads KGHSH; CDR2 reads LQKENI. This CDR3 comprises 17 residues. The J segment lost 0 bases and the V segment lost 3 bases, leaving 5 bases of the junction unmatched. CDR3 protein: CASSPDRDRGAKNIQYF. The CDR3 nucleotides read TGTGCCAGCTCACCCGACCGGGACAGGGGAGCCAAAAACATTCAGTACTTC.

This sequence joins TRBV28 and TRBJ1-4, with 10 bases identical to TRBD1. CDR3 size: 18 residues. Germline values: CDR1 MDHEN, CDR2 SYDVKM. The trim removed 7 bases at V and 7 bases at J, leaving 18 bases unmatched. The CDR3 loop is CASTLQGTGEEGSEKLFF. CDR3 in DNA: TGTGCCAGCACCCTCCAAGGGACAGGGGAAGAGGGTAGTGAAAAACTGTTTTTT.

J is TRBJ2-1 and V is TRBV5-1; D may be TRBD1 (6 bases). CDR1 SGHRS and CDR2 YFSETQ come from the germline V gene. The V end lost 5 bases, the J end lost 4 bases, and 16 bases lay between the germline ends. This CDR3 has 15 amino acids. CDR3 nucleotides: TGCGCCAGCAGTTCCGGGACCCAGGGGTACAATGAGCAGTTCTTC. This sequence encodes CASSSGTQGYNEQFF.

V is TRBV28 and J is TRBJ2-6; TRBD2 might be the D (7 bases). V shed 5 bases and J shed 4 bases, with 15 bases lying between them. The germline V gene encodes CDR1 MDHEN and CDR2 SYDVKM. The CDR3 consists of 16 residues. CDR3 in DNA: TGTGCCAGCAGTCCTTTCGGGGGGCGCGGGGCCAACGTCCTGACTTTC. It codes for CASSPFGGRGANVLTF. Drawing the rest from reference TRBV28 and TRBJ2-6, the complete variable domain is DVKVTQSSRYLVKRTGEKVFLECVQDMDHENMFWYRQDPGLGLRLIYFSYDVKMKEKGDIPEGYSVSREKKERFSLILESASTNQTSMYLCASSPFGGRGANVLTFGAGSRLTVL.

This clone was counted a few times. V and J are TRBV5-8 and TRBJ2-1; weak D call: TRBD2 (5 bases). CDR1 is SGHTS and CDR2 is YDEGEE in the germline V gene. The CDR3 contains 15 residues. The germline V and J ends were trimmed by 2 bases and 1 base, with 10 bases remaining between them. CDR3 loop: CASSFRGASYNEQFF. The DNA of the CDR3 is TGTGCCAGCAGCTTCCGGGGAGCATCCTACAATGAGCAGTTCTTC.